The present entry profiles one TCR beta chain with its context. Profiling relied on immunoSEQ multiplex PCR, and the TCRdb table lists in-frame clones only, not all of them. Found here are about 57,000 clones, about 92% of them singletons; the top ten hold approximately 0.35%. The entry originates in a study of T cell changes during pregnancy in multiple sclerosis. V shed 5 bases and J 9 bases; nucleotides not matched to a gene: 4. Looked up from germline, CDR1 is SGHNT and CDR2 is YENEEA. The CDR3 runs 12 residues. This clonotype was sampled from a female donor with multiple sclerosis, enrolled in a pregnancy study. The sequences come from CD4+ T cells from peripheral blood mononuclear cells, collected before pregnancy. The V and J genes are TRBV11-3 and TRBJ2-1, with 7 bases that match TRBD1. As DNA, the CDR3 is TGTGCCAGCAGCACGACAGGGAGTGAGCAGTTCTTC. As protein: CASSTTGSEQFF.